These 8 T cell receptor beta chains originate from one sample sequenced in a study of blood T cell repertoires in COVID-19. Sequencing was performed with immunoSEQ multiplex PCR; in TCRdb, only in-frame clones are kept and a portion is missing. Here the sample spans 70,000 to 85,000 clones, around nine tenths being singletons. The sample was peripheral blood. All receptors come from a woman aged 60-75 years with acute or convalescent COVID-19.

The rearrangement uses TRBV24-1 and TRBJ2-7; 8 bases line up with TRBD1. The V segment lost 4 bases and the J segment 3 bases; nucleotides outside the gene matches: 7. Germline-derived CDR1 and CDR2 are KGHDR and SFDVKD. The CDR3 runs to 15 residues. The CDR3 protein is CATSDARTGSYEQYF. The CDR3 bases are TGTGCCACCAGTGACGCCCGGACAGGGAGCTACGAGCAGTACTTC.

V and J are TRBV7-8 and TRBJ2-3, with TRBD2 matching 9 bases. The CDR3 runs 18 residues. Per germline, CDR1 SGHVS and CDR2 FQNEAQ. After removal of 2 bases from V and 0 bases from J, the junction contained 9 bases not matched to a gene. The CDR3, as DNA: TGTGCCAGCAGCTTATTTGCGGGAGGGGAATCTAGCACAGATACGCAGTATTTT. Its translation: CASSLFAGGESSTDTQYF.

The rearrangement uses TRBV5-1 and TRBJ2-1; tentative D call: TRBD2 (6 bases). Trimming left V 4 bases short and J 8 bases short, with 13 bases between. The germline V gene encodes CDR1 SGHRS and CDR2 YFSETQ. The CDR3 spans 13 residues. The CDR3 DNA reads TGCGCCAGCAGCGCCCTCGGGACTGATGAGCAGTTCTTC. Its translation is CASSALGTDEQFF.

This clone has a single count. This chain links TRBV10-3 with TRBJ2-3; D may be TRBD1 (6 bases). V was shortened by 5 bases and J by 4 bases, with 10 bases between the two germline ends. The germline gives CDR1 ENHRY, CDR2 SYGVKD. CDR3 size: 13 residues. Here the CDR3 DNA reads TGTGCCATCAGTACGACAGGCTCAGATACGCAGTATTTT. Its protein product is CAISTTGSDTQYF.

The V call is TRBV28, the J call TRBJ1-4; a weak D match, TRBD1 (5 bases). With 3 bases removed from V and 5 bases from J, the gap between germline ends came to 19 bases. This CDR3 region has 17 residues. The germline CDR1 and CDR2 sequences are MDHEN and SYDVKM. CDR3 sequence reads: CASSFGSGSFVNEKLFF. CDR3 sequence (DNA): TGTGCCAGCAGTTTCGGGTCAGGGTCTTTCGTAAATGAAAAACTGTTTTTT.

This clone was found once. The genes are TRBV15 and TRBJ1-2, with D maybe TRBD1 (5 bases). Germline values: CDR1 LNHNV, CDR2 YYDKDF (reference sequence). V gave up 0 bases and J gave up 4 bases, with 15 bases separating them. This CDR3 is built from 16 residues. CDR3 bases: TGTGCCACCAGCAGAGATCGGGAGGGGTTGGGCTATGGCTACACCTTC. This gives the protein CATSRDREGLGYGYTF.

This sequence joins TRBV5-6 and TRBJ1-2, with TRBD1 identical over 7 bases. The germline CDR1 and CDR2 sequences are SGHDT and YYEEEE. The junction had 3 bases not matched to a gene; V was cut back by 6 bases and J by 7 bases. CDR3 size: 11 residues. This CDR3 is CASKRTGGYTF. As DNA, the CDR3 is TGTGCCAGCAAAAGGACAGGTGGCTACACCTTC. Full variable domain (remainder filled in from reference TRBV5-6 and TRBJ1-2): DAGVTQSPTHLIKTRGQQVTLRCSPKSGHDTVSWYQQALGQGPQFIFQYYEEEERQRGNFPDRFSGHQFPNYSSELNVNALLLGDSALYLCASKRTGGYTFGSGTRLTVV.

This chain uses TRBV9 with TRBJ2-6; D gene ambiguous. The CDR3 covers 16 residues. V lost 4 bases and J 0 bases, leaving 11 bases between the germline ends. Germline CDR1 reads SGDLS; CDR2 reads YYNGEE. In DNA form, the CDR3 reads TGTGCCAGCAGCACTACACGGAACTCTGGGGCCAACGTCCTGACTTTC. Its protein is CASSTTRNSGANVLTF.